The 8 T cell receptor beta chains below all came from one sample that was sequenced in a study of blood T cell repertoires in COVID-19. This table comes from immunoSEQ multiplex PCR, and its TCRdb copy is limited to in-frame clones, with some not included. Of around 85,000 clones listed, approximately 88% are singletons. Sequencing input: peripheral blood. The receptor set was obtained from a man aged 55 to 70 with acute or convalescent COVID-19.

The J gene is TRBJ1-1, the V gene TRBV19; 9 nucleotides match TRBD1. CDR1 is LNHDA and CDR2 is SQIVND in the germline V gene (reference sequence). The V segment lost 5 bases and the J segment 6 bases; nucleotides outside the gene matches: 7. The CDR3 is 14 residues long. CDR3 loop: CASSVGTGFSEAFF. CDR3 nucleotide sequence: TGTGCCAGTAGTGTCGGGACAGGGTTTTCTGAAGCTTTCTTT. Complete variable domain (other parts from reference TRBV19 and TRBJ1-1): DGGITQSPKYLFRKEGQNVTLSCEQNLNHDAMYWYRQDPGQGLRLIYYSQIVNDFQKGDIAEGYSVSREKKESFPLTVTSAQKNPTAFYLCASSVGTGFSEAFFGQGTRLTVV.

This chain links TRBV19 with TRBJ2-7, with TRBD1 as a possible D gene (6 bases). Trimming removed 6 bases from V and 6 bases from J, with 24 bases in between. Germline CDR1 reads LNHDA; CDR2 reads SQIVND (reference sequence). The CDR3 totals 16 residues. Here the CDR3 reads CASSPPGRGPYVEQYF. The CDR3 DNA reads TGTGCCAGTAGCCCGCCAGGCAGGGGACCGTACGTCGAGCAGTACTTC.

This chain connects TRBV18 to TRBJ1-2, with unresolved D. V lost 3 bases, J lost 2 bases, and 4 bases lay in between. CDR1 KGHSH and CDR2 LQKENI come from the germline V gene. CDR3 length equals 12 residues. The chain's CDR3 is CASSPENYGYTF. In DNA form, the CDR3 reads TGTGCCAGCTCACCCGAGAACTATGGCTACACCTTC. The variable domain in full, completed from reference TRBV18 and TRBJ1-2, reads NAGVMQNPRHLVRRRGQEARLRCSPMKGHSHVYWYRQLPEEGLKFMVYLQKENIIDESGMPKERFSAEFPKEGPSILRIQQVVRGDSAAYFCASSPENYGYTFGSGTRLTVV.

This rearrangement joins TRBV2 to TRBJ2-5; 7 bases are shared with TRBD1. Trimming took 6 bases from V and 5 from J; bases not matched to a gene: 9. Germline lookup yields CDR1 SNHLY and CDR2 FYNNEI. The CDR3 has 14 residues. CDR3 in amino acids: CASSKQGWGETQYF. As DNA, the CDR3 is TGTGCCAGCAGCAAACAGGGGTGGGGGGAGACCCAGTACTTC.

V usage is TRBV30 and J usage is TRBJ2-7; 9 nucleotides agree with TRBD1. The germline gives CDR1 GTSNPN, CDR2 SVGIG (reference sequence). The CDR3 runs 13 residues. The V and J ends lost 4 bases and 9 bases, in that order; junction bases with no gene match: 10. For the CDR3, the DNA is TGTGCCTGGACCAGGGGACAGGGTACGGGGCAGTACTTC. Protein: CAWTRGQGTGQYF.

The chain has TRBV20-1 and TRBJ1-3; D may be TRBD1 (5 bases). Germline values: CDR1 DFQATT, CDR2 SNEGSKA (reference sequence). V lost 3 bases to trimming and J lost 4 bases, with 13 bases between them. The CDR3 contains 14 residues. In DNA, the CDR3 is TGCAGTGCTAGTAGTAGGGACTTCGGAAACACCATATATTTT. It specifies CSASSRDFGNTIYF.

This chain links TRBV9 with TRBJ1-2; TRBD1 matches 7 bases. In germline, CDR1 is SGDLS, CDR2 YYNGEE. This CDR3 is built from 14 residues. J was trimmed by 7 bases and V by 2 bases; bases with no gene match: 8. The CDR3 coding sequence is TGTGCCAGCAGCGTGCAACAGGGGTCCGGTGGCTACACCTTC. Encoded protein: CASSVQQGSGGYTF.

Here the CDR3 reads CASSEGTGIYEQFF. As DNA, the CDR3 is TGTGCCAGCAGCGAGGGGACAGGGATATATGAGCAGTTCTTC. This chain links TRBV9 with TRBJ2-1; 9 bases agree with TRBD1. This CDR3 comprises 14 residues. Looked up from germline, CDR1 is SGDLS and CDR2 is YYNGEE. V lost 3 bases and J lost 8; bases outside the gene matches: 6.